Listed below are T cell receptor beta chains from one sample, sequenced in a study of T cell responses to AZD1222 COVID-19 vaccine. This table comes from immunoSEQ multiplex PCR, and its TCRdb copy is limited to in-frame clones, with some not included. This table holds 100,000 to 150,000 clones, 90% found once. The sequencing here drew on peripheral blood, taken on day 0 of AZD1222 vaccination. Receptors were obtained from an adult in good health. Both conserved end residues are part of each CDR3. Size is stated for part of the rows, as once, few or many counts, or as a class when the clone is expanded.

cdr3_length clone_size v_call cdr3_aa
12 NA TRBV15 CATRGTSDEQFF
14 NA TRBV16 CASSGTVGPTEAFF
17 NA TRBV7-3 CASSPTSTGWLSYEQFF
15 NA TRBV7-9 CAIPVGGQGIYGYTF
16 NA TRBV6-5 CASSYPAGARQETQYF
17 NA TRBV5-1 CASSSEGLAGVVDTQYF
15 once TRBV7-2 CASSLGQVYLYGYTF
14 NA TRBV7-6 CASSPGYSNQPQHF
14 NA TRBV30 CAWSATGVDYGYTF
13 once TRBV7-6 CASSSVGYNEQFF
15 NA TRBV6-5 CASSTRDRVRHEQYF
12 once TRBV6-1 CASSEQGNIQYF
15 NA TRBV20-1 CSASDSGGPYNEQFF
13 NA TRBV3-1/TRBV3-2 CASSQSGVPEAFF
13 NA TRBV4-1 CASRAGYTDTQYF
16 NA TRBV24-1 CATGRTSGIQHNEQFF
16 NA TRBV19 CASSGGTSGIQETQYF
14 NA TRBV30 CAWRQGGAADTQYF
11 NA TRBV5-4 CASSKQGELFF
15 once TRBV9 CASSVVGRGDETQYF
16 NA TRBV10-3 CAISEQDGGSGNTIYF
14 NA TRBV30 CAWGSGTDMYEQYF
14 NA TRBV27 CASSLRQNSYEQYF
13 NA TRBV3-1/TRBV3-2 CASSQGHATEQYF
14 NA TRBV5-5 CASSFGRVNTEAFF
18 once TRBV3-1/TRBV3-2 CASSRGAEGVLAKNIQYF
16 NA TRBV9 CASSVGGGTAKNIQYF
17 NA TRBV5-1 CASSLGPDGRLSYKQYF
14 NA TRBV18 CASSRGQEGTEAFF
15 NA TRBV19 CASSIAAGGTDTQYF
13 NA TRBV27 CASSSPPSAPLHF
14 once TRBV11-2 CASSSPGLEYEQYF
15 NA TRBV4-1 CASSQPGQGARGYTF
13 NA TRBV5-1 CASSPMDKYGYTF
14 NA TRBV6-5 CASSYSTNRDRVTF
12 medium-sized TRBV3-1/TRBV3-2 CASSQEYSPLHF
14 once TRBV19 CASSPQVIVYGYTF
14 NA TRBV28 CASRTSLSGYGYTF
19 NA TRBV10-3 CAISELGLAGGRVSYEQYF
17 NA TRBV11-2 CASNLNLAGGFYNEQFF
14 once TRBV5-1 CASSLEGRNQPQHF
15 NA TRBV7-3 CASSPAENRGSEAFF